What follows are 6 T cell receptor beta chains derived from one specimen sequenced in a study of CD8 T cells in ankylosing spondylitis (dated by TCRdb to about 2017). Libraries were built with 5' RACE. Data came from an Illumina HiSeq 2500. TCRdb redid the processing of the public reads, applying fastp at Q25 and MiXCR, and retained in-frame beta chains. One record per CDR3 amino acid sequence lists the most common genes and DNA. This sample is represented by roughly 200,000 distinct CDR3 sequences; roughly 26% of them were singletons. Around 6.3% of the sample is taken by the ten largest. Sequenced material: blood, either unsorted or a sorted T cell fraction (not recorded which). The source is a male donor with ankylosing spondylitis or in good health (not recorded which).

Here the CDR3 DNA reads TGTGCCAGCAGGGTCCAGCGGGGACTCTCCTACGAGCAGTACTTC. This sequence encodes CASRVQRGLSYEQYF. The chain carries TRBV6-1 and TRBJ2-7, with TRBD2 matching over 7 bases. J lost 0 bases, V lost 6 bases, and 8 bases had no gene match. Per germline, CDR1 MNHNS and CDR2 SASEGT. The CDR3 extends over 15 amino acids.

This clonotype has at least ten counts. The V gene is TRBV5-5, the J gene TRBJ2-5; D is unresolved. This CDR3 has 14 residues. The V and J ends lost 4 bases and 3 bases respectively, with 13 bases between them. Per germline, CDR1 SGHKS and CDR2 YYEKEE (reference sequence). CDR3 DNA sequence: TGTGCCAGCAGCCTCCTCCCTCTGGAAGAGACCCAGTACTTC. Its protein product is CASSLLPLEETQYF.

At least ten counts were recorded for this clonotype. The chain recombines TRBV28 with TRBJ2-1, with TRBD2 identical over 9 bases. V lost 4 bases and J lost 0; bases outside the gene matches: 4. In germline, CDR1 is MDHEN, CDR2 SYDVKM. The CDR3 contains 16 residues. The CDR3 bases are TGTGCCAGCAGTTCACCAGCGGGAGGCTCCTACAATGAGCAGTTCTTC. Translation: CASSSPAGGSYNEQFF.

This clonotype appeared many times. V usage is TRBV6-1 and J usage is TRBJ1-5, with D possibly matching TRBD1 (5 bases). Looked up from germline, CDR1 is MNHNS and CDR2 is SASEGT. V was shortened by 6 bases and J by 8 bases, with 11 bases between the two germline ends. The CDR3 totals 12 residues. The CDR3 DNA reads TGTGCCAGCAGGGCAGGGTCCGAGCCCCAGCATTTT. It specifies CASRAGSEPQHF.

The table lists this clonotype with many counts. The chain links TRBV20-1 to TRBJ1-5; D gene uncertain. Trimming stripped 1 base from V and 0 bases from J, with 10 bases between. This CDR3 is 15 amino acids long. Looked up from germline, CDR1 is DFQATT and CDR2 is SNEGSKA (reference sequence). The CDR3 spells CSARVRGNSNQPQHF. The CDR3 DNA sequence: TGCAGTGCTAGAGTGCGGGGTAATAGCAATCAGCCCCAGCATTTT.

In this sample, this clonotype turned up many times. The chain recombines TRBV2 with TRBJ2-7; D is ambiguous. Trimming cost V 4 bases and J 9 bases, with 19 bases left between them. CDR1 is SNHLY and CDR2 is FYNNEI in the germline V gene. This CDR3 is 14 amino acids long. The CDR3 sequence is CASSVTATIPGQYF. The CDR3 nucleotides read TGTGCCAGCAGTGTCACGGCAACCATCCCCGGGCAGTACTTC.